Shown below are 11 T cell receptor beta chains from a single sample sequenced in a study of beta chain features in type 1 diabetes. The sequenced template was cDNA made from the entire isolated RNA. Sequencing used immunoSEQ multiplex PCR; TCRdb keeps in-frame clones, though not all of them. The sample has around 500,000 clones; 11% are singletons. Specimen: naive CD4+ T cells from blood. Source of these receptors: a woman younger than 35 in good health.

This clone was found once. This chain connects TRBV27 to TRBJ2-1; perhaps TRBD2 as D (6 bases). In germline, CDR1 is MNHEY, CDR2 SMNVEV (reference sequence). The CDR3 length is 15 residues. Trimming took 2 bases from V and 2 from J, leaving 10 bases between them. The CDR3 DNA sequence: TGTGCCAGCAGTTTAACTAGCATACCCTACAATGAGCAGTTCTTC. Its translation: CASSLTSIPYNEQFF.

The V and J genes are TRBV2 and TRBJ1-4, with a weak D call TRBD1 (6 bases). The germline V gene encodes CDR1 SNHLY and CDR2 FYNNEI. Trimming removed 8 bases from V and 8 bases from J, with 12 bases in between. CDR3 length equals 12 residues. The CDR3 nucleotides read TGTGCCAGCGGCCGGGACACCGAAAAACTGTTTTTT. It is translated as CASGRDTEKLFF.

CDR3 sequence: CASSLTRTGELFF. Written as DNA, the CDR3 is TGTGCCAGCAGCTTAACACGGACCGGGGAGCTGTTTTTT. This chain connects TRBV7-3 to TRBJ2-2; no firm D call. The CDR3 runs 13 residues. Trimming cost V 0 bases and J 5 bases, with 4 bases left between them. Germline V gene lookup returns CDR1 SGHTA and CDR2 FQGTGA.

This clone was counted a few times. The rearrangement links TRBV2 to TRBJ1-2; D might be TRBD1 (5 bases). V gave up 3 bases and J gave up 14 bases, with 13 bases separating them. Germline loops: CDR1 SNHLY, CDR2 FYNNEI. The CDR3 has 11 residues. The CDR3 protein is CASSDGHHGTF. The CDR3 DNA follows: TGTGCCAGCAGTGACGGACACCACGGTACCTTC.

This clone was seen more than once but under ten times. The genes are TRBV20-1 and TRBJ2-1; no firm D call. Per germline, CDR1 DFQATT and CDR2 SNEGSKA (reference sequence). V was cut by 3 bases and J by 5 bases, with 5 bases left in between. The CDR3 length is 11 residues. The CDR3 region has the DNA TGCAGTGCTAGGTTTCACAATGAGCAGTTCTTC. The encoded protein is CSARFHNEQFF.

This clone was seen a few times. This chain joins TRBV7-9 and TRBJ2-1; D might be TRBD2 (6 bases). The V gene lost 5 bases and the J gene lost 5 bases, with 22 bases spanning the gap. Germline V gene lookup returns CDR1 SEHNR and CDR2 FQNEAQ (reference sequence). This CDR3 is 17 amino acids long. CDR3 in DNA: TGTGCCAGCAGCCTAGTGACCACGGGAGCGATTCACAATGAGCAGTTCTTC. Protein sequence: CASSLVTTGAIHNEQFF.

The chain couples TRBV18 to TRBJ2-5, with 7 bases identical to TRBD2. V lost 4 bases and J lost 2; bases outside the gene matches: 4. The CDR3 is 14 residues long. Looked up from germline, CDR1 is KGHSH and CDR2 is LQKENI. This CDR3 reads CASSRASGQETQYF. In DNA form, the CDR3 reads TGTGCCAGCTCACGGGCTAGCGGTCAAGAGACCCAGTACTTC.

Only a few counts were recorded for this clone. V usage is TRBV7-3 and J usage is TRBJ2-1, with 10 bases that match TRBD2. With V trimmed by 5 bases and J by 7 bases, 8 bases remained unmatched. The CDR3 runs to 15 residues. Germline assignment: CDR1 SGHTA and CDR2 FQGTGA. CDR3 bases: TGTGCCAGCAGCGTAGAGCCGGGACTAGCGAATGAGCAGTTCTTC. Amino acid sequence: CASSVEPGLANEQFF.

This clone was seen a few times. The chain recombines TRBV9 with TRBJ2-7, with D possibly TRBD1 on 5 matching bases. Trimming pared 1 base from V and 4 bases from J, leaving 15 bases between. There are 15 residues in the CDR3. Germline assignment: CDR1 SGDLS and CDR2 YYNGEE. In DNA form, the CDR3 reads TGTGCCAGCAGCGTATCCCCAGGGAATGTTTACGAGCAGTACTTC. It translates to CASSVSPGNVYEQYF.

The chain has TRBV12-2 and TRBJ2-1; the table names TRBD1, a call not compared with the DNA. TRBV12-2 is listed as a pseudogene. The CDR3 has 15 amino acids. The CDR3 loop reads CASRCFRDRKNEQFF. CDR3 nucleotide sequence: TGTGCAAGTCGCTGTTTCCGGGACAGGAAAAATGAGCAGTTCTTC.

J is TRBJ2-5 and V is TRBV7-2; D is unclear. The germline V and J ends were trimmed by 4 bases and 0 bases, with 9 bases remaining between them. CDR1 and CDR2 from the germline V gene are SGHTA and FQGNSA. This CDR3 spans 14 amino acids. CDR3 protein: CASSWAGYQETQYF. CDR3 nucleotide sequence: TGTGCCAGCAGCTGGGCTGGTTACCAAGAGACCCAGTACTTC. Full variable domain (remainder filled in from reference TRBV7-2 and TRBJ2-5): GAGVSQSPSNKVTEKGKDVELRCDPISGHTALYWYRQSLGQGLEFLIYFQGNSAPDKSGLPSDRFSAERTGGSVSTLTIQRTQQEDSAVYLCASSWAGYQETQYFGPGTRLLVL.